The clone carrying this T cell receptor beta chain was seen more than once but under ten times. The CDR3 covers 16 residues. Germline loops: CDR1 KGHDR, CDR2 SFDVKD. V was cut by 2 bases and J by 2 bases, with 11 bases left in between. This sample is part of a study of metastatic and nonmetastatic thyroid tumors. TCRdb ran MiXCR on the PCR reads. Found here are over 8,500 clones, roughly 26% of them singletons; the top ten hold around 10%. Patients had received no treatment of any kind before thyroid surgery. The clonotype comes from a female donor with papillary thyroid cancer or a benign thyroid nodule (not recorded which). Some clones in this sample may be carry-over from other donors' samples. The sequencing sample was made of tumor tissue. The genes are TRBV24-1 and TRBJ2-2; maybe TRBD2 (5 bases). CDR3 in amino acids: CATSDYGEGNTGELFF. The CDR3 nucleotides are TGTGCCACCAGTGATTACGGGGAAGGTAACACCGGGGAGCTGTTTTTT.